These 20 T cell receptor beta chains originate from one sample sequenced in a study of T-cell memory formation after mild COVID-19. Each CDR3 protein is one row after TCRdb ran MiXCR on the 5' RACE reads. The sample yields about 360,000 distinct CDR3 sequences, approximately 14% seen once. The sequenced sample was PBMCs or a T cell subset sorted from them (not recorded which). These receptor sequences come from a man younger than 35 who had mild COVID-19 (a few samples of this study predate the infection). Cell type and time point are not known.

This clonotype was detected ten times or more. The V call is TRBV12-3 or TRBV12-4, the J call TRBJ1-4; 8 bases are shared with TRBD1. Germline trimming cut 2 bases from V and 2 bases from J; bases unmatched to any gene: 1. This CDR3 has 15 amino acids. CDR3 region: CASSLQGATNEKLFF. Here the CDR3 DNA reads TGTGCCAGCAGTTTACAGGGGGCTACTAATGAAAAACTGTTTTTT.

This clonotype was observed a handful of times. The chain employs TRBV7-9 and TRBJ1-4, with D possibly being TRBD1 (5 bases). The V end lost 5 bases, the J end lost 8 bases, and 18 bases lay between the germline ends. The CDR3 sequence is 15 residues long. The germline CDR1 and CDR2 sequences are SEHNR and FQNEAQ (reference sequence). The CDR3 DNA follows: TGTGCCAGCAGCCCAGTGGGGGACCTCAGGGAAAAACTGTTTTTT. Translated, it gives CASSPVGDLREKLFF.

The chain joins TRBV6-2 or TRBV6-3 to TRBJ2-7, with 7 bases that match TRBD2. V lost 5 bases and J lost 4; bases outside the gene matches: 5. Germline V lookup: CDR1 MNHEY, CDR2 SVGEGT. The CDR3 loop spans 13 amino acids. Here the CDR3 DNA reads TGTGCCAGCAGTCTGGGACTAAATTACGAGCAGTACGTC. Residues: CASSLGLNYEQYV.

This clonotype was seen a few times. CDR3 nucleotide sequence: TGTGCCACCAGTGATTCGACAGGGGGCTGCGAGCAGTACTTC. It yields the protein CATSDSTGGCEQYF. The chain couples TRBV24-1 to TRBJ2-7; TRBD1 agrees at 10 bases. Germline trimming cut 2 bases from V and 6 bases from J; bases unmatched to any gene: 3. Germline V gene data show CDR1 as KGHDR and CDR2 as SFDVKD. The CDR3 loop spans 14 amino acids.

This clonotype was found a few times. The rearrangement links TRBV5-1 to TRBJ1-2; D uncertain. CDR1 is SGHRS, CDR2 YFSETQ, per germline. V lost 4 bases and J 8 bases, leaving 12 bases between the germline ends. The CDR3 is made up of 12 amino acids. CDR3 coding DNA: TGCGCCAGCAGCCTCCCGGCCTCGGGCTACACCTTC. Amino acid sequence: CASSLPASGYTF.

The J gene is TRBJ1-2, the V gene TRBV5-1, with D possibly TRBD1 on 6 matching bases. The CDR3 runs 16 residues. Between the trimmed V and J ends, which lost 5 bases and 0 bases, there was a span of 17 bases. Germline lookup yields CDR1 SGHRS and CDR2 YFSETQ. CDR3 bases: TGCGCCAGCAGTCACCGGGGAGGGGGAACTAACTATGGCTACACCTTC. It is translated as CASSHRGGGTNYGYTF.

This clonotype was seen a handful of times. The chain carries TRBV12-3 or TRBV12-4 and TRBJ2-2, with D perhaps being TRBD1 or TRBD2 (6 bases each). V lost 3 bases to trimming and J lost 6 bases, with 11 bases between them. This CDR3 comprises 14 residues. The CDR3 spells CASSFEGEAGELFF. CDR3 DNA: TGTGCCAGCAGTTTCGAGGGGGAGGCCGGGGAGCTGTTTTTT.

This chain links TRBV7-2 with TRBJ2-5; unclear D gene. The germline V gene encodes CDR1 SGHTA and CDR2 FQGNSA. There are 14 residues in the CDR3. Trimming left V 2 bases short and J 4 bases short, with 11 bases between. The CDR3 coding sequence is TGTGCCAGCAGCTTACAGAGTGGCCTAGAGACCCAGTACTTC. As protein: CASSLQSGLETQYF.

This clonotype was counted once. The J gene is TRBJ2-1, the V gene TRBV29-1; TRBD2 aligns across 9 bases. Looked up from germline, CDR1 is SQVTM and CDR2 is ANQGSEA. The J segment lost 4 bases and the V segment lost 4 bases, leaving 5 bases of the junction unmatched. CDR3 length equals 14 residues. The DNA for the CDR3 is TGCAGCGTTGTGGGTAGCGGGAGTTACAATGAGCAGTTCTTC. It yields the protein CSVVGSGSYNEQFF.

The sample holds a few counts of this clonotype. The chain has TRBV5-1 and TRBJ2-7, with 9 bases lining up with TRBD1. The V gene end was trimmed by 3 bases and the J gene end by 4 bases; junction bases not matched to a gene: 5. CDR3 length: 14 residues. Germline V gene sequence: CDR1 SGHRS, CDR2 YFSETQ. The CDR3 spells CASSSTGTGYEQYF. For the CDR3, the DNA is TGCGCCAGCAGCTCGACCGGGACAGGGTACGAGCAGTACTTC.

This sequence joins TRBV5-1 and TRBJ1-1; the D gene is possibly TRBD1 (5 bases). Per germline, CDR1 SGHRS and CDR2 YFSETQ. The CDR3 runs to 15 residues. V dropped 0 bases and J dropped 4 bases, with 13 bases sitting between them. The CDR3 DNA is TGCGCCAGCAGCTTGGAGGGCCAGAGGGGCACTGAAGCTTTCTTT. Protein product: CASSLEGQRGTEAFF.

This clonotype was counted only a few times. The chain uses TRBV29-1 and TRBJ2-3; D uncertain. CDR3 length: 15 residues. The germline V gene encodes CDR1 SQVTM and CDR2 ANQGSEA. V was shortened by 0 bases and J by 0 bases, with 10 bases between the two germline ends. In nucleotides, the CDR3 is TGCAGCGTTGAAGATTTGGCAGTCAGCACAGATACGCAGTATTTT. This sequence encodes CSVEDLAVSTDTQYF.

V usage is TRBV3-1 and J usage is TRBJ1-2, with 9 bases matching TRBD1. The length of the CDR3 is 14 residues. V trimming: 4 bases; J trimming: 6 bases; junction bases outside the gene matches: 6. Germline loops: CDR1 LGHDT, CDR2 YNNKEL (reference sequence). The CDR3 here is CASSRGQGIDGYTF. The DNA for the CDR3 is TGTGCCAGCAGCCGGGGACAGGGAATTGATGGCTACACCTTC.

The gene calls are TRBV29-1 and TRBJ2-1, with TRBD2 matching over 7 bases. Germline-derived CDR1 and CDR2 are SQVTM and ANQGSEA. The length of the CDR3 is 14 residues. V trimming: 3 bases; J trimming: 8 bases; junction bases outside the gene matches: 10. The CDR3 reads CSVERTSYFYEQFF. The CDR3 DNA sequence: TGCAGCGTTGAGAGGACTAGTTATTTCTATGAGCAGTTCTTC.

The V call is TRBV27, the J call TRBJ1-6; D might be TRBD1 (6 bases). Per the germline V gene, CDR1 is MNHEY and CDR2 is SMNVEV (reference sequence). Trimming shortened V by 3 bases and J by 2 bases, and 11 bases separated the two germline ends. This CDR3 contains 16 residues. CDR3 coding DNA: TGTGCCAGCAGTTTCGCGGGGGCAGCCTATAATTCACCCCTCCACTTT. Translated, it gives CASSFAGAAYNSPLHF.

The chain recombines TRBV6-1 with TRBJ2-7; D not resolved. CDR1 is MNHNS, CDR2 SASEGT, per germline. Trimming shortened V by 8 bases and J by 0 bases, and 17 bases separated the two germline ends. The CDR3 consists of 15 residues. CDR3: CASELSIQNSYEQYV. The DNA of the CDR3 is TGTGCCAGCGAGTTGAGCATACAAAACTCCTACGAGCAGTACGTC.

This chain connects TRBV7-9 to TRBJ2-5; no clear D. Germline-derived CDR1 and CDR2 are SEHNR and FQNEAQ (reference sequence). The CDR3 length is 13 residues. V was cut by 1 base and J by 5 bases, with 8 bases left in between. The CDR3 sequence is CASSLEATETQYF. The CDR3, as DNA: TGTGCCAGCAGCTTAGAGGCTACGGAGACCCAGTACTTC.

The V and J genes are TRBV28 and TRBJ2-7; possible D gene TRBD2, 6 bases. The CDR3 runs to 13 residues. V lost 6 bases and J lost 9, with 18 bases in between. The germline gives CDR1 MDHEN, CDR2 SYDVKM. The CDR3 is CASSLGGRRTQYV. The CDR3 bases are TGTGCCAGCAGCCTCGGGGGACGGCGCACGCAGTACGTC.

This clonotype was counted between two and nine times. CDR3 protein: CASSEGGQGKLFF. As DNA, the CDR3 is TGTGCCAGCAGTGAGGGGGGGCAGGGAAAACTGTTTTTT. The rearrangement joins TRBV6-5 to TRBJ1-4; perhaps TRBD1 as D (6 bases). Germline values: CDR1 MNHEY, CDR2 SVGAGI. The CDR3 has 13 residues. Trimming shortened V by 5 bases and J by 10 bases, and 14 bases separated the two germline ends.

The gene calls are TRBV7-3 and TRBJ2-3; TRBD1 aligns across 10 bases. The length of the CDR3 is 16 residues. CDR1 and CDR2 from the germline V gene are SGHTA and FQGTGA. Trimming cost V 5 bases and J 4 bases; bases outside gene matches: 9. The CDR3 is CASSPVDRGSADTQYF. The DNA of the CDR3 is TGTGCCAGCAGCCCCGTGGACAGGGGGAGTGCAGATACGCAGTATTTT.